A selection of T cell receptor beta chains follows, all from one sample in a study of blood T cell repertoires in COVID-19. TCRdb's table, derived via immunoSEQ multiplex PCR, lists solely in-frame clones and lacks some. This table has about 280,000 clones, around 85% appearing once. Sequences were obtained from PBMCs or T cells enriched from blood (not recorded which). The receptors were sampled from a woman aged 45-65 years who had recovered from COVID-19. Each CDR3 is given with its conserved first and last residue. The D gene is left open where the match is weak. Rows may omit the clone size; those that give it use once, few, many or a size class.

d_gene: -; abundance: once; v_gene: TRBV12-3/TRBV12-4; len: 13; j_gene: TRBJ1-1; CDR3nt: TGTGCCAGCAGTTTAACCTCGGGGACTGAAGCTTTCTTT; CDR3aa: CASSLTSGTEAFF
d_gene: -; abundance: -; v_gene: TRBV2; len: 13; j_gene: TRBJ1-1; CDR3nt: TGTGCCACCTCCCGGGATAATTACGCTGAAGCTTTCTTT; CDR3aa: CATSRDNYAEAFF
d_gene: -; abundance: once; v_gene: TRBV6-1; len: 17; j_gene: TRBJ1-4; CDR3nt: TGTGCCAGCAGTGAGACGCTCCCGGGAGTAACTAATGAAAAACTGTTTTTT; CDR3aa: CASSETLPGVTNEKLFF
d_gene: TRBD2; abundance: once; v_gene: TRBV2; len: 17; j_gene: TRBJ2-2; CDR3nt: TGTGCCAGCAGTGGCCCTAGCGGAGGATCGAACACCGGGGAGCTGTTTTTT; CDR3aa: CASSGPSGGSNTGELFF
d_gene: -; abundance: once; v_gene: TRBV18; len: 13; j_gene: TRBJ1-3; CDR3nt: TGTGCCAGCTCACGAGGAAACAGAAACACCATATATTTT; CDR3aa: CASSRGNRNTIYF
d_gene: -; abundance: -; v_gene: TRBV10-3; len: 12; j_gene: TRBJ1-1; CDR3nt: TGTGCCATCAGTGAAAACGCGGTTGAAGCTTTCTTT; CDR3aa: CAISENAVEAFF
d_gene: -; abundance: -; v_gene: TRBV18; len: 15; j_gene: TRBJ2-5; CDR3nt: TGTGCCAGCTCAATGTGGGCAGGGTCTGAAGAGACCCAGTACTTC; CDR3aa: CASSMWAGSEETQYF
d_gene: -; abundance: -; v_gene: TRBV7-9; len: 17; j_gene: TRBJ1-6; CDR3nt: TGTGCCAGCAGTCAACCCGACAGGAGCTCCTATAATTCACCCCTCCACTTT; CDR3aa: CASSQPDRSSYNSPLHF
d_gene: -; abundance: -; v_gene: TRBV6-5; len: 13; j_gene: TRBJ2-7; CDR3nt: TGTGCCAGCAGGGGACTGTCGGGGAGCGAGCAGTACTTC; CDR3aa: CASRGLSGSEQYF
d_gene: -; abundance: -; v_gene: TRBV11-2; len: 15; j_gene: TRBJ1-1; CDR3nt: TGTGCCAGCAGCCGTCACATTAACATGAACACTGAAGCTTTCTTT; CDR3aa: CASSRHINMNTEAFF
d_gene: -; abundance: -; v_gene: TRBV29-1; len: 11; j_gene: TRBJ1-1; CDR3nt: TGCAGCGCCTACAGGAACACTGAAGCTTTCTTT; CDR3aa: CSAYRNTEAFF
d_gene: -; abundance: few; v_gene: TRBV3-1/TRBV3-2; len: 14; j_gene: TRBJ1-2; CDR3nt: TGTGCCAGCAGCCAAGATGGCGGGGCTTTTGGCTACACCTTC; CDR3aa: CASSQDGGAFGYTF
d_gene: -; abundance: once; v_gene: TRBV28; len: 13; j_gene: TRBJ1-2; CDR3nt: TGTGCCAGCAGTACAACAGGGCTAGAAGGCTACACCTTC; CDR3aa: CASSTTGLEGYTF
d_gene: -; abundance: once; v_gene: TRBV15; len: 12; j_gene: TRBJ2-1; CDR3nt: TGTGCCACCAGCAGACTAAACAATGAGCAGTTCTTC; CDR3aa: CATSRLNNEQFF
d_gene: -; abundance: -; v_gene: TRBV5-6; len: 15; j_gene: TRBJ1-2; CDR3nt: TGTGCCAGCAGCTTCGTGGACTCTAGGGACTATGGCTACACCTTC; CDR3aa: CASSFVDSRDYGYTF